Listed below are T cell receptor beta chains from one sample, sequenced in a study of blood T cells in healthy people across ages. TCRdb analysed the 5' RACE reads with MiXCR anew, one entry per CDR3 protein. Among more than 650,000 distinct CDR3 sequences listed, about a fifth were seen once. Material: blood. The receptors were sampled from a man in his 70s in good health. The CDR3 runs from the conserved cysteine through the conserved F or W. Each record gives: D gene, V gene, J gene, clone size, CDR3 protein, CDR3 DNA. The D gene is left open where the match is weak. A row's size may be missing; if present it is once, few, many or a size class.

d_gene: -
v_gene: TRBV4-1
j_gene: TRBJ1-5
abundance: few
CDR3aa: CASSQDPGASNQPQHF
CDR3nt: TGCGCCAGCAGCCAAGATCCAGGGGCGAGCAATCAGCCCCAGCATTTT

d_gene: -
v_gene: TRBV28
j_gene: TRBJ2-3
abundance: -
CDR3aa: CASSTRNGGGNTQYF
CDR3nt: TGTGCCAGCAGTACGAGGAACGGAGGGGGAAATACGCAGTATTTT

d_gene: TRBD2
v_gene: TRBV7-2
j_gene: TRBJ2-3
abundance: once
CDR3aa: CASSWRTSGGSTDTQYF
CDR3nt: TGTGCCAGCAGCTGGAGGACTAGCGGGGGGAGCACAGATACGCAGTATTTT

d_gene: TRBD2
v_gene: TRBV19
j_gene: TRBJ2-3
abundance: -
CDR3aa: CASRPVAGATDTQYF
CDR3nt: TGTGCCAGTCGCCCTGTAGCGGGAGCGACAGATACGCAGTATTTT

d_gene: -
v_gene: TRBV29-1
j_gene: TRBJ1-3
abundance: -
CDR3aa: CSVTEGTGNTIYF
CDR3nt: TGCAGCGTTACGGAGGGGACAGGAAACACCATATATTTT

d_gene: -
v_gene: TRBV5-1
j_gene: TRBJ1-2
abundance: -
CDR3aa: CASSRTAPYGYTF
CDR3nt: TGCGCCAGCAGCAGGACAGCTCCTTATGGCTACACCTTC

d_gene: -
v_gene: TRBV5-6
j_gene: TRBJ2-6
abundance: -
CDR3aa: CASSLVDRGANVLTF
CDR3nt: TGTGCCAGCAGCTTGGTTGACAGGGGGGCCAACGTCCTGACTTTC

d_gene: -
v_gene: TRBV29-1
j_gene: TRBJ1-1
abundance: -
CDR3aa: CSVPREGGTEAFF
CDR3nt: TGCAGCGTCCCCAGGGAAGGTGGCACTGAAGCTTTCTTT

d_gene: -
v_gene: TRBV6-5
j_gene: TRBJ2-1
abundance: -
CDR3aa: CASSPPGATNEQFF
CDR3nt: TGTGCCAGCAGCCCCCCGGGAGCGACCAATGAGCAGTTCTTC

d_gene: -
v_gene: TRBV25-1
j_gene: TRBJ2-5
abundance: few
CDR3aa: CASSDDYQETQYF
CDR3nt: TGTGCCAGCAGTGATGACTACCAAGAGACCCAGTACTTC

d_gene: -
v_gene: TRBV12-3/TRBV12-4
j_gene: TRBJ1-5
abundance: few
CDR3aa: CASTADWQPQHF
CDR3nt: TGTGCCAGCACCGCGGACTGGCAGCCCCAGCATTTT

d_gene: TRBD1
v_gene: TRBV29-1
j_gene: TRBJ2-7
abundance: -
CDR3aa: CSVGRTGSSYEQYF
CDR3nt: TGCAGCGTTGGACGGACAGGGAGCTCCTACGAGCAGTACTTC

d_gene: -
v_gene: TRBV5-1
j_gene: TRBJ1-1
abundance: -
CDR3aa: CASGLGQYTEAFF
CDR3nt: TGCGCCAGCGGCCTAGGACAGTACACTGAAGCTTTCTTT

d_gene: -
v_gene: TRBV18
j_gene: TRBJ1-5
abundance: -
CDR3aa: CVSSPNSPPGQPQHF
CDR3nt: TGTGTCAGCTCACCAAACAGCCCACCTGGGCAGCCCCAGCATTTT

d_gene: TRBD1
v_gene: TRBV7-2
j_gene: TRBJ1-1
abundance: once
CDR3aa: CASSWTGRNGAEAFF
CDR3nt: TGTGCCAGCAGCTGGACAGGGAGGAATGGCGCTGAAGCTTTCTTT

d_gene: TRBD1
v_gene: TRBV20-1
j_gene: TRBJ1-1
abundance: -
CDR3aa: CSALRDSYTEAFF
CDR3nt: TGCAGTGCCCTCCGGGACAGTTACACTGAAGCTTTCTTT

d_gene: -
v_gene: TRBV6-5
j_gene: TRBJ1-1
abundance: -
CDR3aa: CASSYSYAVGNTEAFF
CDR3nt: TGTGCCAGCAGTTACTCGTATGCGGTGGGGAACACTGAAGCTTTCTTT

d_gene: TRBD2
v_gene: TRBV2
j_gene: TRBJ2-1
abundance: -
CDR3aa: CASSGRERSYNEQFF
CDR3nt: TGTGCCAGCAGTGGGCGGGAGCGGTCCTACAATGAGCAGTTCTTC

d_gene: -
v_gene: TRBV20-1
j_gene: TRBJ1-1
abundance: -
CDR3aa: CSTKIPRGVQAFF
CDR3nt: TGCAGTACCAAAATTCCCAGGGGAGTCCAAGCTTTCTTT

d_gene: -
v_gene: TRBV11-2
j_gene: TRBJ2-3
abundance: few
CDR3aa: CASSLALGLQTDTQYF
CDR3nt: TGTGCCAGCAGCTTAGCCTTAGGACTTCAAACAGATACGCAGTATTTT

d_gene: TRBD2
v_gene: TRBV11-2
j_gene: TRBJ2-3
abundance: -
CDR3aa: CASSQELAGVVTQYF
CDR3nt: TGTGCCAGCAGCCAAGAACTAGCGGGGGTTGTTACGCAGTATTTT

d_gene: -
v_gene: TRBV14
j_gene: TRBJ1-2
abundance: -
CDR3aa: CASSQDRMGNYGYTF
CDR3nt: TGTGCCAGCAGCCAAGATCGAATGGGGAACTATGGCTACACCTTC

d_gene: -
v_gene: TRBV29-1
j_gene: TRBJ1-3
abundance: many
CDR3aa: CSITSSGNTIYF
CDR3nt: TGCAGCATAACGAGCTCTGGAAACACCATATATTTT

d_gene: TRBD2
v_gene: TRBV6-5
j_gene: TRBJ2-1
abundance: -
CDR3aa: CASSTRREGYNGQFF
CDR3nt: TGTGCCAGCAGTACCCGACGGGAGGGTTACAATGGGCAGTTCTTC

d_gene: -
v_gene: TRBV27
j_gene: TRBJ1-2
abundance: -
CDR3aa: CASSLRGGALDGYTF
CDR3nt: TGTGCCAGCAGTTTAAGGGGCGGGGCGTTGGATGGCTACACCTTC

d_gene: TRBD2
v_gene: TRBV20-1
j_gene: TRBJ2-3
abundance: -
CDR3aa: CSAHRGGRGTDTQYF
CDR3nt: TGCAGTGCCCACCGGGGCGGGAGGGGTACAGATACGCAGTATTTT

d_gene: -
v_gene: TRBV13
j_gene: TRBJ1-2
abundance: -
CDR3aa: CASSSYRAGTYGYTF
CDR3nt: TGTGCCAGCAGCTCATATAGGGCCGGGACGTATGGCTACACCTTC

d_gene: -
v_gene: TRBV3-1
j_gene: TRBJ1-1
abundance: -
CDR3aa: CASSQGGYSLGGTEAFF
CDR3nt: TGTGCCAGCAGCCAAGGCGGATACAGCCTGGGAGGCACTGAAGCTTTCTTT

d_gene: -
v_gene: TRBV7-2
j_gene: TRBJ2-1
abundance: many
CDR3aa: CASRRTGQIDEQFF
CDR3nt: TGTGCCAGCAGGAGGACCGGGCAAATCGATGAGCAGTTCTTC

d_gene: -
v_gene: TRBV12-3/TRBV12-4
j_gene: TRBJ2-5
abundance: few
CDR3aa: CASRRDIQETQYF
CDR3nt: TGTGCCAGCAGAAGGGACATCCAAGAGACCCAGTACTTC

d_gene: -
v_gene: TRBV4-1
j_gene: TRBJ2-3
abundance: -
CDR3aa: CASSHSEGDTQYF
CDR3nt: TGCGCCAGCAGCCATTCGGAGGGAGATACGCAGTATTTT

d_gene: TRBD2
v_gene: TRBV10-3
j_gene: TRBJ2-2
abundance: -
CDR3aa: CAIKSTSGPSGELFF
CDR3nt: TGTGCCATCAAGTCGACTAGCGGGCCCTCCGGGGAGCTGTTTTTT

d_gene: -
v_gene: TRBV5-1
j_gene: TRBJ2-3
abundance: many
CDR3aa: CASRRDVGADTQYF
CDR3nt: TGCGCCAGCAGAAGGGACGTTGGGGCAGATACGCAGTATTTT

d_gene: -
v_gene: TRBV7-6
j_gene: TRBJ2-3
abundance: few
CDR3aa: CASSLGGQGLGTDTQYF
CDR3nt: TGTGCCAGCAGCTTAGGTGGGCAGGGTTTGGGCACAGATACGCAGTATTTT

d_gene: TRBD1
v_gene: TRBV12-3/TRBV12-4
j_gene: TRBJ1-2
abundance: -
CDR3aa: CASRLPDRGSYYGHTF
CDR3nt: TGTGCCAGCAGGCTACCCGACAGGGGCTCGTATTACGGCCACACCTTC

d_gene: TRBD2
v_gene: TRBV5-1
j_gene: TRBJ2-3
abundance: -
CDR3aa: CASSTVLAGGTDTQYF
CDR3nt: TGCGCCAGCAGCACTGTACTAGCGGGGGGCACAGATACGCAGTATTTT

d_gene: -
v_gene: TRBV5-5
j_gene: TRBJ1-1
abundance: few
CDR3aa: CASSLAGLSEAFF
CDR3nt: TGTGCCAGCAGCTTGGCAGGGCTCTCTGAAGCTTTCTTT

d_gene: TRBD2
v_gene: TRBV20-1
j_gene: TRBJ2-3
abundance: -
CDR3aa: CSARDQRGFLDTQYF
CDR3nt: TGCAGTGCTAGAGATCAGCGGGGGTTTCTAGATACGCAGTATTTT

d_gene: -
v_gene: TRBV20-1
j_gene: TRBJ2-7
abundance: few
CDR3aa: CSASRGGPIYEQYF
CDR3nt: TGCAGTGCTAGTCGTGGGGGACCGATCTACGAGCAGTACTTC

d_gene: TRBD2
v_gene: TRBV28
j_gene: TRBJ2-3
abundance: few
CDR3aa: CASSWIAGGPGSPDTQYF
CDR3nt: TGTGCCAGCAGTTGGATAGCGGGAGGGCCGGGGTCTCCAGATACGCAGTATTTT

d_gene: TRBD2
v_gene: TRBV20-1
j_gene: TRBJ2-5
abundance: -
CDR3aa: CSASPGTSSRETQYF
CDR3nt: TGCAGTGCGTCCCCCGGGACTAGTTCCCGAGAGACCCAGTACTTC

d_gene: -
v_gene: TRBV5-1
j_gene: TRBJ2-7
abundance: many
CDR3aa: CASSLVTSMNEQYF
CDR3nt: TGCGCCAGCAGCTTGGTTACTAGCATGAACGAGCAGTACTTC

d_gene: TRBD1
v_gene: TRBV7-9
j_gene: TRBJ1-4
abundance: few
CDR3aa: CASTPPTGTVNEKLFF
CDR3nt: TGTGCCAGCACCCCTCCCACCGGGACAGTTAATGAAAAACTGTTTTTT

d_gene: -
v_gene: TRBV7-9
j_gene: TRBJ2-2
abundance: few
CDR3aa: CASSRRDGDTGELFF
CDR3nt: TGTGCCAGCAGCCGCCGGGACGGGGACACCGGGGAGCTGTTTTTT